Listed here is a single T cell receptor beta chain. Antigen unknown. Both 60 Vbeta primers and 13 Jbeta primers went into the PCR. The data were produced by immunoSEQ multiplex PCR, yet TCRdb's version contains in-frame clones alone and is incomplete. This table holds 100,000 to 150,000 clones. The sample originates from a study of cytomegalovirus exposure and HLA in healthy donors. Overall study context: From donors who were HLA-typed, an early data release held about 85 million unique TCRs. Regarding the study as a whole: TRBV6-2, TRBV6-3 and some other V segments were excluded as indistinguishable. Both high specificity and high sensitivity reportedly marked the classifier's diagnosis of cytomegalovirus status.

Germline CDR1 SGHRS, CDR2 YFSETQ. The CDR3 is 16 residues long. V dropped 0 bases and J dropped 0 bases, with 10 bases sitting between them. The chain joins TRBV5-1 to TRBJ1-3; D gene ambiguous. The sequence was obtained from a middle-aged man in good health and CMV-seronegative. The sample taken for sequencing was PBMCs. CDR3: CASSLDPVHSGNTIYF. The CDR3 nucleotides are TGCGCCAGCAGCTTGGACCCAGTCCACTCTGGAAACACCATATATTTT.